This record concerns one T cell receptor (beta chain) sequence. There is no known antigen for this receptor. No qualities accompany the bases; no much larger clone lies one base away. V and J lose 0 bases and 10 bases, and a span of 7 bases separates them. Based on the germline V gene, the CDR1 and CDR2 sequences are SGHAT and FQNNGV. The CDR3 sequence holds 12 residues, the cysteine and phenylalanine included. This entry keeps only the CDR3 DNA: 36 bases, framed from base 1. The record originates from a study of shared clonotypes between healthy human individuals (dated by TCRdb to 2018 to 2020). In terms of the full investigation: The cohort included a few men and a couple of women between 18 and 49 years of age. To estimate repertoire size and how much clonotypes are shared between individuals, the study performed deep sequencing of blood TCR repertoires from a few healthy adults. Per donor, leukapheresis produced somewhere between about 0.9 and 10 billion PBMCs. Per donor, three plates each were used for CD4 naive and CD4 memory, two for CD8 naive, and one for CD8 memory. Different laboratories and diverse techniques were used to prepare libraries and sequence TCR repertoires, to increase sequencing depth and limit assay-specific biases. Study-level results and caveats: Pairwise subsampling indicated that sequencing depth was expected to affect the degree of clonotype sharing among donors. Sampling was limited to blood, and TCR repertoires in tissue likely differ from TCR repertoires in blood. Rarefaction of sorted-subset datasets indicated incomplete sequencing despite the large sequencing depth. Clonotypes shared by all four sorted-subset donors showed higher generation probabilities than non-shared clonotypes. Sharing across several donors was observed for 5% to 6.5% of naive CD4, over 3% of naive CD8, over 2% of memory CD4, and about 0.38% of memory CD8 clonotypes. The small number of donors limited the genetic and exposure-history diversity represented. Naive subsets generally had larger estimated clonotype richness than memory subsets did.

The donors were healthy, HIV-negative adults who had no recently reported acute infections or vaccinations. Every donor was a Caucasian adult living in Nashville, Tennessee, USA. Magnetic negative selection was used to enrich CD4+ T cells, after which naive cells were positively selected on CD45RA and the negative fraction became the memory subset. After blood collection by leukapheresis, PBMCs were isolated using Ficoll-Histopaque density gradient centrifugation and then cryopreserved in the vapor phase of liquid nitrogen. Analytical flow cytometry was used to check the purity and quantity of each magnetically sorted T cell population. From each sorted fraction, genomic DNA was isolated and quantified by UV absorbance on a Nanodrop 2000c. Using the deep immunoSEQ assay, TCR CDR3 regions were amplified from genomic DNA by multiplex PCR. Extracted genomic DNA from each cell subset was spread evenly across all wells of several immunoSEQ 96-well plates, with each plate serving as a replicate. For sorted subsets, roughly 200 ng genomic DNA, equal to tens of thousands of T cell genomes, was loaded into each replicate PCR. Purified libraries were quantified with a Qubit 3.0 fluorometer, sized on a Bioanalyzer 2100, and re-quantified with the KAPA Library Quantification kit. Every immunoSEQ 96-well plate was sequenced on a separate single-read 150-cycle Illumina NextSeq 550 flow cell. The source study handled its data this way. The immunoSEQ output contained only junctional sequences without quality scores, so filtering could not match that applied to full-length reads. To assign V/J genes and CDR3, sequences were annotated using PyIR, a Python wrapper for IgBLAST v1.9, with IMGT germline references. Reads with weak V/J assignments (E-value above 1e-6), missing CDR3, stop codons, out-of-frame junctions, or ambiguous translated residues were removed. V3J clonotypes were defined as sequences sharing an identical inferred V gene, J gene, and CDR3 amino acid sequence. The percentage overlap between two repertoires was calculated by dividing the number of shared unique clonotypes by the size of the smaller repertoire. Richness of each repertoire was evaluated using RTK rarefaction, the Chao1 estimator, and Recon v2.1 estimates of unobserved clonotypes. Generation probabilities were computed with OLGA for all TCRbeta clonotypes obtained by the gDNA method from a handful of donors. The table comes from immuneACCESS by way of TCRdb, which keeps in-frame sequences with V and J called. Part of the clones is missing from these tables; in studies checked, under half for an unresolved V gene and the rest for unknown reasons. Clone size and V and J calls were adopted from that table, with D and trimming inferred from the DNA. For this sample the table gives 800,000 to 1,200,000 clones, of which about 80% were detected only once. Around 0.47% of the sample goes to the ten largest clones.

The TCR was taken from a young man in good health. Some clones in this sample may be carry-over from other donors' samples. The rearrangement combines TRBV11-2 with TRBJ2-1; the D gene is not confidently resolved. The specimen sequenced was memory CD4+ T cells from PBMCs. The cell subset or site label on this specimen signifies: CD45RA-negative fraction. The sequenced DNA: TGTGCCAGCAGCTTAGATCTTTGGGAGCAGTTCTTC. Its product reads: CASSLDLWEQFF.